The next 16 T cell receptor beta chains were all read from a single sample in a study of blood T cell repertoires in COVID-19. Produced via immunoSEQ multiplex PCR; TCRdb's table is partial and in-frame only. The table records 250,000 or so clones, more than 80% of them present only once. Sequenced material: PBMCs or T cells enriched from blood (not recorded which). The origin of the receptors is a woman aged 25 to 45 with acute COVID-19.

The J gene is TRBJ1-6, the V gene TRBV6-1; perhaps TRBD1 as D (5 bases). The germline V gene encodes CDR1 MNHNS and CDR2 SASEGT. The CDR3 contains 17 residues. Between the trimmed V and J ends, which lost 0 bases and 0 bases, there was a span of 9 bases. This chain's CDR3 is CASSEAVDNSYNSPLHF. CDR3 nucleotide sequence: TGTGCCAGCAGTGAAGCGGTGGACAACTCCTATAATTCACCCCTCCACTTT.

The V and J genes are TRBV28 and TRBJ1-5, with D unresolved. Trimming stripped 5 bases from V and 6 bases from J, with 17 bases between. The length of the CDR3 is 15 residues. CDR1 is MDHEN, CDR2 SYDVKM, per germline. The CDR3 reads CASSPPDYVAQPQHF. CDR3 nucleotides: TGTGCCAGCAGTCCGCCTGACTATGTTGCTCAGCCCCAGCATTTT.

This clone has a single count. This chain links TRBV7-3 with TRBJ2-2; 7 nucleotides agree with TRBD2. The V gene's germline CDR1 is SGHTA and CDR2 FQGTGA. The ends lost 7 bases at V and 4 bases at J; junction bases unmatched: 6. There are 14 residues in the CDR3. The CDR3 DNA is TGTGCCAGCACCGCGGGAGTCGGCACCGGGGAGCTGTTTTTT. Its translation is CASTAGVGTGELFF.

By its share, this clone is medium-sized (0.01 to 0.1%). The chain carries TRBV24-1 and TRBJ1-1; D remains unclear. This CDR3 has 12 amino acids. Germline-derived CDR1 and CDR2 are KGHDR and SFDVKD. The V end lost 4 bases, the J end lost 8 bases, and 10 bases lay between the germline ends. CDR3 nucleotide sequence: TGTGCCACCAGTGACTACTTTACGGAAGCTTTCTTT. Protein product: CATSDYFTEAFF.

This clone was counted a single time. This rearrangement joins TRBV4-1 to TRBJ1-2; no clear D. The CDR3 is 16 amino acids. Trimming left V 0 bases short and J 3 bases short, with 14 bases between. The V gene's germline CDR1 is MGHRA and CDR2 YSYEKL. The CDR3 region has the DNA TGCGCCAGCAGCCAAGATTTCGGGGTTAGGTACTATGGCTACACCTTC. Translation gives CASSQDFGVRYYGYTF.

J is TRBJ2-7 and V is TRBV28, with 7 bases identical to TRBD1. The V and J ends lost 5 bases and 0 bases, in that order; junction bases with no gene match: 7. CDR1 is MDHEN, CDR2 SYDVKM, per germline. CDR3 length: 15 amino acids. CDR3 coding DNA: TGTGCCAGCAGTCCAGGCGACAGGGACTCCTACGAGCAGTACTTC. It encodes CASSPGDRDSYEQYF.

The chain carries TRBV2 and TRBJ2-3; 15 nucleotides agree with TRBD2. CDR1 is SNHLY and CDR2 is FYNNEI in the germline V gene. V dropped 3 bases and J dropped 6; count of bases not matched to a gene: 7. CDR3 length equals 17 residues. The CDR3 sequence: CASSDGLAGGPADTQYF. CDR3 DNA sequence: TGTGCCAGCAGTGATGGACTAGCGGGAGGGCCAGCGGATACGCAGTATTTT.

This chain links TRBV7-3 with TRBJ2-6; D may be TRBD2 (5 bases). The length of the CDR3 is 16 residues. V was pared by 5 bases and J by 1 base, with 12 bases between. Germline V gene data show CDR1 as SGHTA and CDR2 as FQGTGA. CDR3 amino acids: CASSRHSVSGANVLTF. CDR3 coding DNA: TGTGCCAGCAGCCGTCATAGCGTGTCTGGGGCCAACGTCCTGACTTTC.

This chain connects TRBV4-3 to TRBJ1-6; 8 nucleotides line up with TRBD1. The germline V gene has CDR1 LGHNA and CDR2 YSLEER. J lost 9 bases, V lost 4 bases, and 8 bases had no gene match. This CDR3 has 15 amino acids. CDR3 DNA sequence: TGCGCCAGCAGCCCGGGGACAGGTGACCTTTCACCCCTCCACTTT. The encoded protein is CASSPGTGDLSPLHF.

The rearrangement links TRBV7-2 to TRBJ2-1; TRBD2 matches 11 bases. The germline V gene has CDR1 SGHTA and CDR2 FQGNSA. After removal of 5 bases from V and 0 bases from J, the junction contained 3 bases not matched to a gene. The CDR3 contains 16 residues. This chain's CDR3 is CASSPTSGVSYNEQFF. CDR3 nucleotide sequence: TGTGCCAGCAGCCCGACTAGCGGGGTCTCCTACAATGAGCAGTTCTTC. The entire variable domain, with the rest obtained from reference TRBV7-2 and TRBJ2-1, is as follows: GAGVSQSPSNKVTEKGKDVELRCDPISGHTALYWYRQSLGQGLEFLIYFQGNSAPDKSGLPSDRFSAERTGGSVSTLTIQRTQQEDSAVYLCASSPTSGVSYNEQFFGPGTRLTVL.

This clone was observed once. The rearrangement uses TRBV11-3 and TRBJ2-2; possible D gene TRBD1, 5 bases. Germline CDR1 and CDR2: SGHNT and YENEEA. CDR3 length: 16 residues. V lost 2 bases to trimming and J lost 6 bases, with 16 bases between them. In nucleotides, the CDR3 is TGTGCCAGCAGCTTATCGACGACAGTAATATCCGGGGAGCTGTTTTTT. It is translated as CASSLSTTVISGELFF.

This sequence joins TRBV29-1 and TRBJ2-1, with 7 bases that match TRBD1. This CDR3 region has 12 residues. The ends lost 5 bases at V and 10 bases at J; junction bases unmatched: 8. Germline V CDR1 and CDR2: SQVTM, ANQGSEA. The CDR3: CSVTIGQEEQFF. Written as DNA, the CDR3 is TGCAGCGTTACCATTGGACAGGAAGAGCAGTTCTTC.

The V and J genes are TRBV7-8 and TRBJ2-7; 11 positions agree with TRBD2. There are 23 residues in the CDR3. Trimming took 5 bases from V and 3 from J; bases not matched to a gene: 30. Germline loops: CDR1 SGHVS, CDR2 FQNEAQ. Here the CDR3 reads CASSRMLTLGDSGRAAIVYEQYF. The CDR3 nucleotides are TGTGCCAGCAGCCGGATGCTAACTCTCGGGGATAGCGGGAGGGCAGCGATTGTCTACGAGCAGTACTTC.

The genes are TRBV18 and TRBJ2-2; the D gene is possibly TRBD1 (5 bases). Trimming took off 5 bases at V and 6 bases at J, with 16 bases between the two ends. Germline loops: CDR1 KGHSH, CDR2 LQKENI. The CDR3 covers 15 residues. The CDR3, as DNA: TGTGCCAGCTCAACTTCACGCGAAGGGGCCGGGGAGCTGTTTTTT. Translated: CASSTSREGAGELFF.

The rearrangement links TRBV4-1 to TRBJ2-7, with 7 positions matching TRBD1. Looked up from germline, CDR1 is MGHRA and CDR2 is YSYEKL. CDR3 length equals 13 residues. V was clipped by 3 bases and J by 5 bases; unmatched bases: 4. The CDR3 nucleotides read TGCGCCAGCAGCCATCAAACAGGGGACGAGCAGTACTTC. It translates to CASSHQTGDEQYF.

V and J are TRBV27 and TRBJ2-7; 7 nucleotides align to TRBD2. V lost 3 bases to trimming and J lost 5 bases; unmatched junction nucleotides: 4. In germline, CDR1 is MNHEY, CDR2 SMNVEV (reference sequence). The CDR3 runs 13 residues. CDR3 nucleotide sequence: TGTGCCAGCAGTTTGGGGGGGGTGAACGAGCAGTACTTC. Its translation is CASSLGGVNEQYF.